The text below deals with one TCR beta chain. What this receptor recognizes is not known. Per-base qualities were not stored, and no clone one base away is much larger. Peripheral blood CD8+ and CD4+ T cells from healthy donors, Susac syndrome patients and multiple sclerosis patients were profiled using high-throughput TCR beta sequencing. Treatment-naive patients with stable or active relapsing-remitting disease fulfilling revised McDonald criteria were used as multiple sclerosis controls. Bulk CD8+ and CD4+ T cells were purified magnetically by negative isolation, whereas CD8+ TEMRA cells were enriched by FACS. Blood was collected in EDTA tubes and processed within 24 hours, with PBMCs isolated through density gradient centrifugation. PBMCs intended for TCR sequencing were frozen in liquid nitrogen and were later thawed in a 37 degrees C water bath. The sorted or isolated CD4+, CD8+ and CD8+ TEMRA cells reached a purity of at least 90%.

The data were taken from a study of CD8 T cells in Susac syndrome (dated by TCRdb to between 2018 and 2020). With regard to the full study: The study used repertoire sequencing to test whether antigen drove CD8+ T cell activation and differentiation in Susac syndrome. The clonality of the CD8+ T cell repertoire was compared across about 12 healthy donors, roughly 14 Susac syndrome patients and around 16 multiple sclerosis patients.

CDR1 PRHDT and CDR2 FYEKMQ are derived from the germline V gene (reference sequence). The V and J ends are trimmed by 8 bases and 3 bases, leaving 22 bases between them. The CDR3 starts with the cysteine, ends with the phenylalanine, and has 16 residues. CDR3 DNA only is kept here, 48 bases in frame from base 1. RNA was extracted with the RNeasy kit and 0.5 to 1 ug was reverse transcribed using random hexamers. The immunoSEQ multiplex PCR assay, covering 54 Vbeta and 13 Jbeta segments, was used to amplify TCR beta CDR3 regions. To correct PCR amplification bias, a synthetic template baseline was used for both primer optimization and computational correction. From the authors' description of their analysis: Only productive sequences were kept, with reads annotated to V, D and J genes according to IMGT and analyzed in immunoSEQ Analyzer. To calculate clonality, Shannon entropy was normalized by log2 of the number of productive unique sequences and then subtracted from one. For each patient and control, public and private clones were evaluated within the 100 most prevalent clones. Clones were defined as Susac-specific if absent from the healthy and MS cohorts, from approximately 1,100 published viral clones and from other ImmuneACCESS disease sequences. TCRdb ran its own pipeline on the public reads, namely fastp trimming at Q25 and MiXCR clone calling, and kept in-frame beta chains. Every CDR3 protein is listed once, alongside the most common genes and DNA of its rows. The V and J calls here are based on TCRdb, not the publication. The sample yields some 260,000 distinct CDR3 sequences; 85% were counted once. The biggest ten clones account for over 0.095% of the sample.

The study at large found these results: The number of individuals in the TCR sequencing and HLA analysis was recognized as being relatively small.

This clonotype was obtained from a human donor with multiple sclerosis. The rearranged segments are TRBV13 and TRBJ2-5; the D assignment is uncertain and may be TRBD1 or TRBD2, with 5 bases supporting each. Sequencing was done on a sample of CD8+ T cells from PBMCs. The CDR3 has the sequence CASGDGTGSVKETQYF. At the DNA level, the sequence is TGTGCCAGCGGAGACGGGACGGGGTCTGTGAAAGAGACCCAGTACTTC.